This T cell receptor beta chain was observed in a study of circulating CD8 cells and anti-PD-1 response in melanoma. Study-wide findings and caveats: Generally, no replicate experiments were performed.

Four subsets defined by PD-1 and/or TIGIT were sorted from live CD3+CD8+TCRalphabeta+ cells. The germline gives CDR1 DFQATT, CDR2 SNEGSKA (reference sequence). The CDR3 runs to 15 residues. Trimming pared 0 bases from V and 5 bases from J, leaving 16 bases between. Each library started from roughly 16 ng of total RNA using the QIAseq Immune Repertoire TCR panel. Using its own MiXCR run on the reads, TCRdb lists one record per CDR3 protein. Of around 300 distinct CDR3 sequences in the sample, around 8.4% are singletons; the top ten hold 47%. Within the sample, this clonotype is large. Its antigen is not known.

The source material was CD8+ T cells from PBMCs, sampled at baseline or after one month of anti-PD-1 therapy (not recorded which). This chain uses TRBV20-1 with TRBJ1-2; D is unresolved. This clonotype was sampled from a human donor with melanoma. The CDR3 nucleotides read TGCAGTGCTAGAGATGACGGCAGCCTAGCGTATGGCTACACCTTC. It translates to CSARDDGSLAYGYTF.